One sample yielded the 13 T cell receptor beta chains listed below, sequenced in a study of T cell repertoires in cytomegalovirus infection. TCRdb fed the reads into MiXCR, producing one record per CDR3 protein. Altogether approximately 750,000 distinct CDR3 sequences are present, roughly 35% being singletons, with the ten largest covering 2.8%. The material sequenced was PBMCs. Receptors were obtained from a human donor in good health (CMV status not recorded). Some clones in this sample may be carry-over from other donors' samples.

The chain recombines TRBV2 with TRBJ1-5; 9 bases line up with TRBD1. V gave up 5 bases and J gave up 6 bases; unmatched junction bases: 14. This CDR3 is built from 17 residues. Germline-derived CDR1 and CDR2 are SNHLY and FYNNEI. CDR3 sequence reads: CASSTPDRGRSVQPQHF. CDR3 coding DNA: TGTGCCAGCAGTACCCCGGACAGGGGTCGATCGGTTCAGCCCCAGCATTTT.

The chain combines TRBV11-2 with TRBJ1-1; no clear D. Looked up from germline, CDR1 is SGHAT and CDR2 is FQNNGV. CDR3 length equals 12 residues. The V and J ends lost 5 bases and 11 bases respectively, with 15 bases between them. The CDR3 DNA is TGTGCCAGCAGCCCGTGGGCCGCCGAGGCTTTCTTT. This sequence encodes CASSPWAAEAFF.

The chain links TRBV7-2 to TRBJ2-7, with TRBD1 matching 11 bases. There are 16 residues in the CDR3. Germline V gene sequence: CDR1 SGHTA, CDR2 FQGNSA. With V trimmed by 5 bases and J by 5 bases, 11 bases remained unmatched. CDR3: CASSPILRDRGDEQYF. CDR3 in DNA: TGTGCCAGCAGCCCCATTCTCCGGGACAGGGGGGACGAGCAGTACTTC.

At least ten counts were recorded for this clonotype. J is TRBJ2-7 and V is TRBV7-2; 7 nucleotides agree with TRBD2. Losses at the gene ends were 1 base for V and 6 bases for J; bases not matched to a gene: 15. Germline lookup yields CDR1 SGHTA and CDR2 FQGNSA. The CDR3 runs 17 residues. The CDR3 here is CASSLVGAGGRRGEQYF. CDR3 coding DNA: TGTGCCAGCAGCTTAGTAGGCGCGGGCGGGAGAAGAGGCGAGCAGTACTTC.

This clonotype came up a few times. The rearrangement joins TRBV28 to TRBJ2-1, with 15 bases that match TRBD2. The germline V gene encodes CDR1 MDHEN and CDR2 SYDVKM. The CDR3 is made up of 20 amino acids. V trimming: 0 bases; J trimming: 6 bases; junction bases outside the gene matches: 12. CDR3: CASSLWRVGLAGGHSNEQFF. The CDR3 DNA reads as TGTGCCAGCAGTTTATGGAGAGTGGGACTAGCGGGGGGCCATTCCAATGAGCAGTTCTTC. Variable domain in full (rest from reference TRBV28 and TRBJ2-1): DVKVTQSSRYLVKRTGEKVFLECVQDMDHENMFWYRQDPGLGLRLIYFSYDVKMKEKGDIPEGYSVSREKKERFSLILESASTNQTSMYLCASSLWRVGLAGGHSNEQFFGPGTRLTVL.

This clonotype was picked up a small number of times. The chain employs TRBV6-2 or TRBV6-3 and TRBJ1-1; 11 nucleotides match TRBD1. CDR3 size: 14 residues. J lost 7 bases, V lost 6 bases, and 7 bases had no gene match. Germline loops: CDR1 MNHEY, CDR2 SVGEGT. CDR3 region: CASSKDRGRGEAFF. CDR3 DNA: TGTGCCAGCAGCAAGGACAGGGGGCGAGGTGAAGCTTTCTTT.

This clonotype was counted only a few times. The V call is TRBV10-3, the J call TRBJ1-3, with 12 bases that match TRBD1. CDR3 size: 16 residues. Germline CDR1 is ENHRY and CDR2 is SYGVKD. The J segment lost 4 bases and the V segment lost 6 bases, leaving 7 bases of the junction unmatched. The CDR3 sequence: CAIRDRDRGRGNTIYF. The CDR3 nucleotides read TGTGCCATCAGAGACCGGGACAGGGGGCGAGGAAACACCATATATTTT.

The V and J genes are TRBV2 and TRBJ2-5; D uncertain. Germline loops: CDR1 SNHLY, CDR2 FYNNEI. CDR3 length equals 13 residues. The germline V and J ends were trimmed by 2 bases and 2 bases, with 6 bases remaining between them. DNA of the CDR3: TGTGCCAGCAGTGAATACCCTCAAGAGACCCAGTACTTC. This codes for CASSEYPQETQYF.

The chain combines TRBV19 with TRBJ1-5; D possibly corresponds to TRBD1 (6 bases). V was clipped by 2 bases and J by 3 bases, with 11 bases between them. This CDR3 region has 15 residues. Germline V gives CDR1 LNHDA, CDR2 SQIVND (reference sequence). CDR3 amino acids: CASSIWDTANQPQHF. DNA for the CDR3: TGTGCCAGTAGTATATGGGACACGGCCAATCAGCCCCAGCATTTT.

The chain links TRBV6-5 to TRBJ2-6; 9 bases fit TRBD1. This CDR3 spans 17 amino acids. Germline CDR1 is MNHEY and CDR2 is SVGAGI. With V trimmed by 4 bases and J by 2 bases, 6 bases remained unmatched. The CDR3: CASSWHTGGAGANVLTF. The CDR3 nucleotides read TGTGCCAGCAGTTGGCACACAGGGGGCGCTGGGGCCAACGTCCTGACTTTC.

At least ten counts were recorded for this clonotype. The chain links TRBV7-6 to TRBJ2-3; 7 positions match TRBD1. Germline-derived CDR1 and CDR2 are SGHVS and FNYEAQ. This CDR3 is 14 amino acids long. The V and J ends lost 6 bases and 2 bases, in that order; junction bases with no gene match: 5. The CDR3 here is CASSRGQPTDTQYF. For the CDR3, the DNA is TGTGCCAGCAGTAGGGGACAGCCCACAGATACGCAGTATTTT.

This clonotype showed up just a few times. The chain couples TRBV25-1 to TRBJ2-2, with unresolved D. CDR1 MGHDK and CDR2 SYGVNS come from the germline V gene. CDR3 length: 16 amino acids. The V and J ends lost 4 bases and 4 bases respectively, with 16 bases between them. The CDR3 DNA sequence: TGTGCCAGCAGTGGGGTTGCTGGGCAGGTCACCGGGGAGCTGTTTTTT. Translating it yields CASSGVAGQVTGELFF.

The gene calls are TRBV13 and TRBJ1-2, with a possible D match to TRBD1 (5 bases). Trimming took 5 bases from V and 4 from J, leaving 17 bases between them. CDR3 size: 15 residues. Germline values: CDR1 PRHDT, CDR2 FYEKMQ (reference sequence). CDR3 sequence reads: CASSHGAEPFYGYTF. The CDR3 DNA reads as TGTGCCAGCAGCCACGGGGCAGAACCCTTCTATGGCTACACCTTC.